What follows are 6 T cell receptor beta chains derived from one specimen sequenced in a study of T-cell memory formation after mild COVID-19. Via MiXCR, TCRdb re-called the 5' RACE reads, giving one row per CDR3 protein. Found here are about 470,000 distinct CDR3 sequences, about 20% of them singletons; the top ten hold around 12%. Sequenced material: PBMCs or a T cell subset sorted from them (not recorded which). The receptors here all came from an adult woman who had mild COVID-19 (a few samples of this study predate the infection). Cell type and time point are not known.

This clonotype was recorded a few times. The rearrangement links TRBV5-4 to TRBJ2-7; unclear D gene. Deletions cut 1 base from V and 2 bases from J, with 10 bases between. The CDR3 covers 14 residues. CDR1 and CDR2 (germline): SGHNT, YYREEE (reference sequence). CDR3 in amino acids: CASSLRTYPYEQYF. CDR3 in DNA: TGTGCCAGCAGCTTGCGCACGTACCCCTACGAGCAGTACTTC. Looking up the rest from reference TRBV5-4 and TRBJ2-7 gives the full variable domain: ETGVTQSPTHLIKTRGQQVTLRCSSQSGHNTVSWYQQALGQGPQFIFQYYREEENGRGNFPPRFSGLQFPNYSSELNVNALELDDSALYLCASSLRTYPYEQYFGPGTRLTVT.

The V and J genes are TRBV7-9 and TRBJ1-1, with 10 bases lining up with TRBD1. Looked up from germline, CDR1 is SEHNR and CDR2 is FQNEAQ (reference sequence). J was trimmed by 1 base and V by 5 bases; bases with no gene match: 7. The length of the CDR3 is 16 residues. CDR3 sequence (DNA): TGTGCCAGCAGCCTACGGACAGGGGGGGGGAACACTGAAGCTTTCTTT. This translates into CASSLRTGGGNTEAFF. Full variable domain (remainder filled in from reference TRBV7-9 and TRBJ1-1): DTGVSQNPRHKITKRGQNVTFRCDPISEHNRLYWYRQTLGQGPEFLTYFQNEAQLEKSRLLSDRFSAERPKGSFSTLEIQRTEQGDSAMYLCASSLRTGGGNTEAFFGQGTRLTVV.

J is TRBJ2-2 and V is TRBV12-3 or TRBV12-4; D ambiguous. This CDR3 spans 13 amino acids. Trimming took 3 bases from V and 6 from J, leaving 8 bases between them. The CDR3 nucleotides are TGTGCCAGCAGTTTCCTGTTCCCCGGGGAGCTGTTTTTT. Translation: CASSFLFPGELFF.

In this sample, this clonotype turned up a few times. The V gene is TRBV9, the J gene TRBJ2-3; 13 bases are shared with TRBD2. Losses at the gene ends were 4 bases for V and 7 bases for J; bases not matched to a gene: 9. Germline lookup yields CDR1 SGDLS and CDR2 YYNGEE. This CDR3 comprises 16 residues. The CDR3 loop is CASSITRTSGSHTQYF. The CDR3 coding sequence is TGTGCCAGCAGCATTACACGGACTAGCGGGAGTCATACGCAGTATTTT.

This clonotype appeared a few times. This chain links TRBV18 with TRBJ1-1; 8 bases match TRBD1. With V trimmed by 3 bases and J by 0 bases, 3 bases remained unmatched. The CDR3 sequence is 15 residues long. Germline CDR1 is KGHSH and CDR2 is LQKENI. The CDR3, as DNA: TGTGCCAGCTCACCGACAGGGGTACTGAACACTGAAGCTTTCTTT. Protein product: CASSPTGVLNTEAFF.

This chain links TRBV5-1 with TRBJ1-4, with a weak D call TRBD1 (6 bases). Germline V gene data show CDR1 as SGHRS and CDR2 as YFSETQ. The ends were cut back, 1 base at V and 8 bases at J, with 18 bases in the middle. CDR3 length: 16 residues. The CDR3 loop is CASSLTSGGGNEKLFF. The DNA for the CDR3 is TGCGCCAGCAGCTTGACCTCAGGAGGGGGAAACGAAAAACTGTTTTTT.